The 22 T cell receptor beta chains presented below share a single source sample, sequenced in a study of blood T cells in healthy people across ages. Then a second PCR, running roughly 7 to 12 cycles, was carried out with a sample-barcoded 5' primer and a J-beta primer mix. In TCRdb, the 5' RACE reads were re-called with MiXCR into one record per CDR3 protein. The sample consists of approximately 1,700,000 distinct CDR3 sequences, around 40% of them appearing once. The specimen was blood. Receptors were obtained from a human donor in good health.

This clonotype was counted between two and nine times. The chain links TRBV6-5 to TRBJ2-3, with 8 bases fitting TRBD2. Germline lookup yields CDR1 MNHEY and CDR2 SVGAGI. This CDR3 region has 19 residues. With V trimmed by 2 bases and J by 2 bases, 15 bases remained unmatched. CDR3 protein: CASSYAPIPVAGPTDTQYF. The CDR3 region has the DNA TGTGCCAGCAGTTACGCCCCCATCCCGGTAGCGGGGCCCACAGATACGCAGTATTTT.

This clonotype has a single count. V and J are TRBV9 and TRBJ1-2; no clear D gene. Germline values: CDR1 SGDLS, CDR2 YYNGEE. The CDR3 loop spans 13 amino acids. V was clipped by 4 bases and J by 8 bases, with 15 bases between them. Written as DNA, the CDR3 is TGTGCCAGCAGCTCCCAAGTTAGGGTCGGCTACACCTTC. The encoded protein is CASSSQVRVGYTF.

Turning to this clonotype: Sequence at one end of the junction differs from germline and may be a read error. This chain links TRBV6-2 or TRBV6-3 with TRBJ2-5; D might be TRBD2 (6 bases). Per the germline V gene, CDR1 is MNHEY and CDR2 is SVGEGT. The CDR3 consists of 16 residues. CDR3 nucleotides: TGTGCCAGCAGTTACGGTCAGGGAGGTCGGAATCACGAGCAGCACTTC. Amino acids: CASSYGQGGRNHEQHF.

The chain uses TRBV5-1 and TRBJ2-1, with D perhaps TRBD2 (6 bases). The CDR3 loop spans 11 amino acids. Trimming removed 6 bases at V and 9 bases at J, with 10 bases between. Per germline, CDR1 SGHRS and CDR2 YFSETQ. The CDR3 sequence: CASKFGGEQFF. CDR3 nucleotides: TGCGCCAGCAAGTTCGGGGGTGAGCAGTTCTTC.

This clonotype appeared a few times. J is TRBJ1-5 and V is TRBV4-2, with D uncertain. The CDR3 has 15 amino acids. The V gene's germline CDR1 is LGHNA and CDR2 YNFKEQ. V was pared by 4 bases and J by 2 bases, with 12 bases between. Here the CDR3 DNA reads TGTGCCAGCAGCCTCCGTCCCGACGGCAATCAGCCCCAGCATTTT. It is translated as CASSLRPDGNQPQHF.

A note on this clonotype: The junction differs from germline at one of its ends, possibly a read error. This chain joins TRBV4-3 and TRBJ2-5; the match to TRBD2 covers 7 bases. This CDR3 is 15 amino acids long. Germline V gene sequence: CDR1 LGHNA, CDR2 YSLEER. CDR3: CASSPGYGGEETQDF. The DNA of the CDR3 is TGCGCCAGCAGCCCCGGGTATGGGGGGGAAGAGACCCAGGACTTC.

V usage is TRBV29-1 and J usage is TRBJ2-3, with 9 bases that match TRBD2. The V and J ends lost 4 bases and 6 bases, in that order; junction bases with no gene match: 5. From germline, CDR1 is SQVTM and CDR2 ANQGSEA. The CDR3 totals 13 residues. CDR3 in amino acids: CSVGGGGDDTQYF. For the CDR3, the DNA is TGCAGCGTTGGAGGCGGGGGGGACGATACGCAGTATTTT.

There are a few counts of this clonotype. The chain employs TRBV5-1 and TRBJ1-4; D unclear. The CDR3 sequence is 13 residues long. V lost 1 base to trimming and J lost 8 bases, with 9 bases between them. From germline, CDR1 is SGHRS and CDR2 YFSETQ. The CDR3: CASSLPEAEKLFF. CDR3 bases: TGCGCCAGCAGCTTGCCCGAAGCCGAAAAACTGTTTTTT.

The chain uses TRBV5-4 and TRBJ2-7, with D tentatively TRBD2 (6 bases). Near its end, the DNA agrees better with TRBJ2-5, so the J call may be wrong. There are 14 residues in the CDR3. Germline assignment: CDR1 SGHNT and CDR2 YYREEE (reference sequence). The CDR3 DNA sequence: TGTGCCAGCCACACTACCGGGGGTGAAGAGACCCAGTACTTC. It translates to CASHTTGGEETQYF.

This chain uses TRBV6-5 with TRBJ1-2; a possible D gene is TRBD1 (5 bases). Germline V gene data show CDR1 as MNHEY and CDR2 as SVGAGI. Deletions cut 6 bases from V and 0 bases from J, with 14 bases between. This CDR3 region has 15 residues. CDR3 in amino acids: CASSGDLGPNYGYTF. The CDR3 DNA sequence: TGTGCCAGCAGCGGCGACCTGGGGCCTAACTATGGCTACACCTTC.

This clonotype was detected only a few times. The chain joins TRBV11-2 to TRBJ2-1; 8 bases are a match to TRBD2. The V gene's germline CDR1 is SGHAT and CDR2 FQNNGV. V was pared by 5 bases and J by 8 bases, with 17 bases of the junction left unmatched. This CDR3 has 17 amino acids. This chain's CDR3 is CASSKKNYVTSADEQFF. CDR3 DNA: TGTGCCAGCAGCAAGAAAAATTATGTGACTAGCGCGGATGAGCAGTTCTTC.

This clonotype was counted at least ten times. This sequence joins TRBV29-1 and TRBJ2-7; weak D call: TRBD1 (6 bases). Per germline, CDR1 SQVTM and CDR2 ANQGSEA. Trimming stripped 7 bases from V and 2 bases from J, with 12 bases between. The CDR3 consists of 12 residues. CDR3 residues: CSAGTQTYEQYF. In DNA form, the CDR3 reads TGCAGCGCGGGGACACAGACCTACGAGCAGTACTTC.

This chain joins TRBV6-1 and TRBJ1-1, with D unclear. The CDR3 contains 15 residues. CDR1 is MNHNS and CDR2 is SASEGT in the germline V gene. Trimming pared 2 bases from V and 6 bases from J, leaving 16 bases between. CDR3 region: CASSELAGEKAEAFF. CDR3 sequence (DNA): TGTGCCAGCAGTGAATTAGCTGGAGAGAAGGCTGAAGCTTTCTTT.

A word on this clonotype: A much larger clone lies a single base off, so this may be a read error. In nucleotides, the CDR3 is TGTGCCAGCAGCCCGACAGGGTCCCATGGCTACACCTTC. It is translated as CASSPTGSHGYTF. V gene TRBV7-9 combines with J gene TRBJ1-2; 7 bases are a match to TRBD1. CDR1 and CDR2 from the germline V gene are SEHNR and FQNEAQ (reference sequence). V dropped 5 bases and J dropped 6; count of bases not matched to a gene: 6. There are 13 residues in the CDR3.

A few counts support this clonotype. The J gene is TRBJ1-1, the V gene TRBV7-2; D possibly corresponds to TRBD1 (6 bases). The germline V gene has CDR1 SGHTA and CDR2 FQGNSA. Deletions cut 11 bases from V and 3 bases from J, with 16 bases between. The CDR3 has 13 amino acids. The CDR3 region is CAARGGRYTEAFF. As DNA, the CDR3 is TGTGCCGCTAGGGGGGGGCGATACACTGAAGCTTTCTTT.

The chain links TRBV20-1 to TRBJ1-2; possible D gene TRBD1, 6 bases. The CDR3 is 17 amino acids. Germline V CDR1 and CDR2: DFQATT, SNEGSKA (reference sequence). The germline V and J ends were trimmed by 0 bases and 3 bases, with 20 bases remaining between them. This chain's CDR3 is CSARDLGRGPEDYGYTF. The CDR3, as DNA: TGCAGTGCTAGAGATCTCGGACGGGGGCCCGAGGACTATGGCTACACCTTC.

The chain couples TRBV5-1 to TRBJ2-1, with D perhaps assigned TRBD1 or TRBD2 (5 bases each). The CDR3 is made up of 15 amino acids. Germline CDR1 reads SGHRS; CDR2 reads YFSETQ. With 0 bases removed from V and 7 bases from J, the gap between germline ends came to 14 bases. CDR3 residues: CASSLAILRENEQFF. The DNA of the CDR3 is TGCGCCAGCAGCTTGGCCATCCTCAGGGAGAATGAGCAGTTCTTC.

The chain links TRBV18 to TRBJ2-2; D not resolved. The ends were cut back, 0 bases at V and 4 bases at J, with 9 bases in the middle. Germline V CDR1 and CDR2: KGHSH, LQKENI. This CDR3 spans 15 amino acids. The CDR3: CASSPPGSATGELFF. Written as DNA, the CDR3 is TGTGCCAGCTCACCACCAGGCTCAGCCACCGGGGAGCTGTTTTTT. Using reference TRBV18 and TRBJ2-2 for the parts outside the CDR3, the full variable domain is NAGVMQNPRHLVRRRGQEARLRCSPMKGHSHVYWYRQLPEEGLKFMVYLQKENIIDESGMPKERFSAEFPKEGPSILRIQQVVRGDSAAYFCASSPPGSATGELFFGEGSRLTVL.

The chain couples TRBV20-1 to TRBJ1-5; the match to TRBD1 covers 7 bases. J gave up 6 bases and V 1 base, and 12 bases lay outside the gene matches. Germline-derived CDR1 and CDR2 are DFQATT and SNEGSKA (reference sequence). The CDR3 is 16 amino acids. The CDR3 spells CSARVSGGGGGQPQHF. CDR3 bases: TGCAGTGCTAGAGTCTCGGGGGGAGGGGGCGGTCAGCCCCAGCATTTT.

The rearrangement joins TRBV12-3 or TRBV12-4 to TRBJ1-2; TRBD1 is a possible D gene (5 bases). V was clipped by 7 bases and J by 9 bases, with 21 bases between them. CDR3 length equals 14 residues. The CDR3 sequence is CASIRAGYEGSYTF. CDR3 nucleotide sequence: TGTGCCAGCATTCGGGCGGGCTATGAGGGGAGCTACACCTTC.

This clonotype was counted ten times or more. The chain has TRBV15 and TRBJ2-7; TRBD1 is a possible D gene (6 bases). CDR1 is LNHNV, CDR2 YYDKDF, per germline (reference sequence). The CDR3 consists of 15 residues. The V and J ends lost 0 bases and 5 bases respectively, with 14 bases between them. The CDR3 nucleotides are TGTGCCACCAGCAGAGATACGAACAGGGAACACGAGCAGTACTTC. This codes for CATSRDTNREHEQYF.

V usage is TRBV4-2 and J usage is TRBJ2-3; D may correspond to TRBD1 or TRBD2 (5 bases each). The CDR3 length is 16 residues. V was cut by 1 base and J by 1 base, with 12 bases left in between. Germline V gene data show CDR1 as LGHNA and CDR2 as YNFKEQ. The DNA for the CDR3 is TGTGCCAGCAGCCAAGCGTGGGACGGTGGCACAGATACGCAGTATTTT. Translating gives CASSQAWDGGTDTQYF.